This T cell receptor beta chain was identified during a study of response to subunit inactivated influenza vaccine. In this sample, this clonotype turned up a few times. Each CDR3 protein gets one entry after TCRdb re-called the RT-PCR reads with MiXCR. The sample lists roughly 160,000 distinct CDR3 sequences, about a tenth occurring once. The CDR3 is made up of 17 amino acids. Germline CDR1 reads MNHEY; CDR2 reads SVGEGT. V was clipped by 5 bases and J by 6 bases, with 22 bases between them. Source: non-naive T cells sorted from PBMCs, taken 45 days after vaccination. This chain joins TRBV6-2 or TRBV6-3 and TRBJ2-2, with D maybe TRBD2 (6 bases). The receptor was isolated from a man in his fifties or sixties who received an inactivated influenza vaccine. CDR3 DNA sequence: TGTGCCAGCAGTCATCAGCGGGTAGCGGCGATACCCGGGGAGCTGTTTTTT. Translated, it gives CASSHQRVAAIPGELFF.